A single sample gave rise to the 7 T cell receptor beta chains below, sequenced in a study of CD8+ T cells in alopecia areata. As to treatment: oral pan-JAK inhibitor, 5-10 mg twice daily. cDNA prepared by RNA extraction and subsequent reverse transcription served as the template for sequencing. Only in-frame clones appear in the TCRdb table, and some are missing; sequencing was by immunoSEQ multiplex PCR. The sample consists of about 120,000 clones, around 56% of them appearing once. The sequenced sample was CD4+ T cells sorted from blood, obtained at week 4, from a patient treated with tofacitinib. Source of these receptors: a human donor with alopecia areata.

This rearrangement joins TRBV4-2 to TRBJ1-2; 9 nucleotides align to TRBD1. J gave up 5 bases and V 4 bases, and 2 bases lay outside the gene matches. Germline CDR1 LGHNA, CDR2 YNFKEQ. The CDR3 spans 13 residues. In DNA form, the CDR3 reads TGTGCCAGCAGCCTGGGACAGGGATATGGCTACACCTTC. Amino acid sequence: CASSLGQGYGYTF.

This chain uses TRBV21-1 with TRBJ1-3; TRBD1, the table's D call, lacks a check against the DNA. TRBV21-1 is a pseudogene segment. The CDR3 covers 15 residues. The CDR3 nucleotides read TGTGCCAGCAGCAGTACAGGTACCTCTGGAAACACCATATATTTT. This codes for CASSSTGTSGNTIYF.

This chain uses TRBV29-1 with TRBJ1-2, with no clear D. The germline V and J ends were trimmed by 3 bases and 6 bases, with 17 bases remaining between them. In germline, CDR1 is SQVTM, CDR2 ANQGSEA. CDR3 size: 14 residues. CDR3 DNA sequence: TGCAGCGTTGATGGTTCGTACGGTAGAGATGGCTACACCTTC. It yields the protein CSVDGSYGRDGYTF.

In its sample, this clone was seen a few times. One junction end disagrees with the germline gene, perhaps due to a read error. This chain joins TRBV9 and TRBJ1-2; D gene unclear. Germline lookup yields CDR1 SGDLS and CDR2 YYNGEE. The CDR3 length is 11 residues. This CDR3 reads CASSSPSNGFF. Here the CDR3 DNA reads TGTGCCAGCAGCTCCCCTAGTAACGGTTTCTTC.

The chain uses TRBV30 and TRBJ2-1; TRBD2 might be the D (6 bases). Germline CDR1 reads GTSNPN; CDR2 reads SVGIG (reference sequence). The CDR3 has 11 residues. The V and J ends lost 3 bases and 15 bases respectively, with 15 bases between them. CDR3 loop: CAWRKGDSWFF. In DNA form, the CDR3 reads TGTGCCTGGAGGAAAGGGGACTCTTGGTTCTTC.

This chain joins TRBV29-1 and TRBJ2-2; 9 bases fit TRBD1. After removal of 6 bases from V and 4 bases from J, the junction contained 6 bases not matched to a gene. This CDR3 spans 14 amino acids. In germline, CDR1 is SQVTM, CDR2 ANQGSEA. CDR3 DNA: TGCAGCGTCGGGACAGGGCGAGGCACCGGGGAGCTGTTTTTT. Its translation: CSVGTGRGTGELFF.

This clone was recorded a few times. The gene calls are TRBV29-1 and TRBJ1-2, with 7 bases identical to TRBD1. The germline V gene has CDR1 SQVTM and CDR2 ANQGSEA. With V trimmed by 5 bases and J by 0 bases, 9 bases remained unmatched. The CDR3 extends over 15 amino acids. The CDR3 loop is CSVFTRQGTNYGYTF. The CDR3 DNA is TGCAGCGTTTTTACCAGACAGGGTACTAACTATGGCTACACCTTC. Combining the CDR3 with reference TRBV29-1 and TRBJ1-2 gives the whole variable domain SAVISQKPSRDICQRGTSLTIQCQVDSQVTMMFWYRQQPGQSLTLIATANQGSEATYESGFVIDKFPISRPNLTFSTLTVSNMSPEDSSIYLCSVFTRQGTNYGYTFGSGTRLTVV.